The 6 T cell receptor beta chains in this list originate from one sample, sequenced in a study of blood T cell repertoires in COVID-19. The protocol was immunoSEQ multiplex PCR, while the TCRdb copy is restricted to in-frame clones and leaves out a portion. The repertoire consists of over 250,000 clones, with 85% to 90% occurring once and the leading ten covering 10% to 15%. The sample taken for sequencing was peripheral blood. These receptor sequences come from a human donor in a cohort sampled during active COVID-19.

The chain has TRBV27 and TRBJ1-6; D is unresolved. Trimming took off 4 bases at V and 2 bases at J, with 12 bases between the two ends. The CDR3 sequence is 16 residues long. CDR1 and CDR2 (germline): MNHEY, SMNVEV (reference sequence). In DNA, the CDR3 is TGTGCCAGCAGTTCACGGTCTCGTCCCTATAATTCACCCCTCCACTTT. Its protein product is CASSSRSRPYNSPLHF.

The chain recombines TRBV14 with TRBJ2-5; TRBD1 agrees at 10 bases. Trimming at V came to 5 bases and at J to 5 bases, leaving 8 bases not matched to a gene. CDR3 length equals 15 residues. The germline V gene encodes CDR1 SGHDN and CDR2 FVKESK. The CDR3 bases are TGTGCCAGCAGCGCCCGGACAGGGGGAAGGGAGACCCAGTACTTC. Amino acids: CASSARTGGRETQYF.

The CDR3 DNA is TGCGCCAGCCAACCGTCGCGCAGGGGGCAAGGAGCTTTCTTT. This gives the protein CASQPSRRGQGAFF. This rearrangement joins TRBV10-2 to TRBJ1-1; 8 positions agree with TRBD1. The CDR3 sequence is 14 residues long. The germline V gene encodes CDR1 WSHSY and CDR2 SAAADI. V shed 8 bases, J shed 10 bases, and the junction held 15 bases outside the gene matches.

This chain links TRBV7-2 with TRBJ2-7; TRBD2 aligns across 8 bases. The V gene end was trimmed by 3 bases and the J gene end by 3 bases; junction bases not matched to a gene: 13. Germline V CDR1 and CDR2: SGHTA, FQGNSA. The CDR3 has 17 residues. CDR3 DNA: TGTGCCAGCAGCTTCCAGCCGGGACTAGGGGTGGGCTACGAGCAGTACTTC. It codes for CASSFQPGLGVGYEQYF.

This chain connects TRBV5-6 to TRBJ2-1; D gene uncertain. The V gene lost 2 bases and the J gene lost 16 bases, with 16 bases spanning the gap. Germline CDR1 reads SGHDT; CDR2 reads YYEEEE. The CDR3 length is 12 residues. The CDR3 sequence: CASSFISTQPFF. CDR3 in DNA: TGTGCCAGCAGCTTTATTTCTACGCAACCTTTCTTC.

The chain couples TRBV28 to TRBJ1-5; the D is unclear. Germline assignment: CDR1 MDHEN and CDR2 SYDVKM. V was pared by 6 bases and J by 3 bases, with 12 bases between. This CDR3 is 14 amino acids long. CDR3 protein: CASRGRAPNQPQHF. The CDR3 bases are TGTGCCAGCAGAGGGAGGGCGCCCAATCAGCCCCAGCATTTT. The full variable domain, with the rest looked up from reference TRBV28 and TRBJ1-5, is DVKVTQSSRYLVKRTGEKVFLECVQDMDHENMFWYRQDPGLGLRLIYFSYDVKMKEKGDIPEGYSVSREKKERFSLILESASTNQTSMYLCASRGRAPNQPQHFGDGTRLSIL.